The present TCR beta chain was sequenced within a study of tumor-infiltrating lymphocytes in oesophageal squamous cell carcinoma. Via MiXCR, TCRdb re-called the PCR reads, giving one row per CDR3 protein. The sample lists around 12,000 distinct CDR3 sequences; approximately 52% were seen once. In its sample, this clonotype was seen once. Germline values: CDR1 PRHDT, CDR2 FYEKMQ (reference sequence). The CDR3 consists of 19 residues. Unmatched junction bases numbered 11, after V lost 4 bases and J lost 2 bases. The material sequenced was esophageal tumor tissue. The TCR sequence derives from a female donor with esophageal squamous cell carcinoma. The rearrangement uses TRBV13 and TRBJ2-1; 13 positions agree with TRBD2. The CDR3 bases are TGTGCCAGCAGCTCGAAACTAGCGGGAGGGCCTTTCGCCTACAATGAGCAGTTCTTC. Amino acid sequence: CASSSKLAGGPFAYNEQFF.